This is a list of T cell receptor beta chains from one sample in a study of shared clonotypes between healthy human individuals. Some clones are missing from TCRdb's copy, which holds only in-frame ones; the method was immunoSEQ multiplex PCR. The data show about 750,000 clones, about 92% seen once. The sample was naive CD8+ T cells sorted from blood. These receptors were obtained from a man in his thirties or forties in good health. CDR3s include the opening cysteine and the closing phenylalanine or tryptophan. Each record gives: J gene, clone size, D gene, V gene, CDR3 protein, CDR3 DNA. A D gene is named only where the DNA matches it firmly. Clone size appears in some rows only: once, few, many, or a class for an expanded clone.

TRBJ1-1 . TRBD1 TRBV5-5 CASSFSGGSNTEAFF TGTGCCAGCAGCTTTTCAGGGGGATCGAACACTGAAGCTTTCTTT
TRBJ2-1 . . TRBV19 CASSIVGYNEQFF TGTGCCAGTAGTATAGTTGGCTACAATGAGCAGTTCTTC
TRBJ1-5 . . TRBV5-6 CASTRRGNQPQHF TGTGCCAGCACCCGGAGGGGCAATCAGCCCCAGCATTTT
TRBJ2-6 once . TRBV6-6 CASSYSMESGANVLTF TGTGCCAGCAGTTACTCGATGGAGTCTGGGGCCAACGTCCTGACTTTC
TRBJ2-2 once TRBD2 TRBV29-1 CSVESGGTTGELFF TGCAGCGTTGAGAGCGGGGGCACAACCGGGGAGCTGTTTTTT
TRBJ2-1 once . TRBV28 CASNQAGDNEQFF TGTGCCAGCAACCAGGCAGGGGACAATGAGCAGTTCTTC
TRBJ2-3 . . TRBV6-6 CASSYSVQINTDTQYF TGTGCCAGCAGTTACTCTGTTCAGATCAACACAGATACGCAGTATTTT
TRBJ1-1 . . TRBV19 CASSRGAIWNTEAFF TGTGCCAGTAGTCGGGGGGCAATTTGGAACACTGAAGCTTTCTTT
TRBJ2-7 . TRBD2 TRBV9 CASSPTDLAGVKGNEQYF TGTGCCAGCAGCCCGACCGACCTAGCGGGAGTTAAGGGGAACGAGCAGTACTTC
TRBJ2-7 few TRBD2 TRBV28 CASSLRTSGGDMYEQYF TGTGCCAGCAGTCTTCGGACTAGCGGAGGCGACATGTACGAGCAGTACTTC
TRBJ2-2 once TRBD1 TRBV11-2 CASSSDRVKLFF TGTGCCAGCAGCTCCGACAGGGTGAAGCTGTTTTTT
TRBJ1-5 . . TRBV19 CASSIVGGDQPQHF TGTGCCAGTAGTATAGTGGGGGGCGATCAGCCCCAGCATTTT
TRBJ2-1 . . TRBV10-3 CAISESGSGVYNEQFF TGTGCCATCAGTGAGTCAGGGTCAGGAGTTTACAATGAGCAGTTCTTC
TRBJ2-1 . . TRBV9 CASSGGLRNEQFF TGTGCCAGCAGCGGAGGCCTGAGGAATGAGCAGTTCTTC
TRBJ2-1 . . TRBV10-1 CASSEGDNEQFF TGCGCCAGCAGTGAGGGAGACAATGAGCAGTTCTTC
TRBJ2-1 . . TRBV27 CASSSTRPAEQFF TGTGCCAGCAGTTCGACGCGGCCAGCTGAGCAGTTCTTC
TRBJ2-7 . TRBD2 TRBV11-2 CASSSRLAGAREQYF TGTGCCAGCAGTTCAAGACTAGCGGGAGCGCGGGAGCAGTACTTC
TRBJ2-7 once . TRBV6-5 CASSPLANPYEQYF TGTGCCAGCAGTCCACTAGCCAACCCCTACGAGCAGTACTTC
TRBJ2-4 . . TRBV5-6 CASSFGTGLAKNIQYF TGTGCCAGCAGCTTTGGTACAGGCCTTGCCAAAAACATTCAGTACTTC
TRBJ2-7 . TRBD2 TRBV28 CASSQIAGVLESYEQYF TGTGCCAGCAGTCAAATAGCGGGAGTCCTTGAATCCTACGAGCAGTACTTC
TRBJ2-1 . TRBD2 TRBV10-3 CAISESLAGANNEQFF TGTGCCATCAGTGAGTCTCTAGCGGGAGCGAACAATGAGCAGTTCTTC
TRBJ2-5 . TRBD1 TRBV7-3 CASSPQGADETQYF TGTGCCAGCAGCCCACAGGGGGCTGACGAGACCCAGTACTTC
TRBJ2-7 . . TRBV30 CAWNRVYEQYF TGTGCCTGGAACAGGGTTTACGAGCAGTACTTC
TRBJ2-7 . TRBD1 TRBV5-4 CASSSWGRGLHEQYF TGTGCCAGCAGCTCTTGGGGCAGGGGGCTACACGAGCAGTACTTC
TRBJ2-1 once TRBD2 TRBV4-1 CASSQTGGNPGDEQFF TGCGCCAGCAGCCAAACGGGAGGGAACCCGGGGGATGAGCAGTTCTTC
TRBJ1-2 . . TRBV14 CASSQAEGAIPRYGYTF TGTGCCAGCAGCCAAGCCGAAGGGGCGATCCCCCGCTATGGCTACACCTTC
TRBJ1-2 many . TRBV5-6 CASSNGGPRGEGYTF TGTGCCAGCAGCAATGGCGGGCCGCGGGGCGAGGGCTACACCTTC
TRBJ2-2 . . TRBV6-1 CASSEASSPWINTGELFF TGTGCCAGCAGTGAAGCTTCAAGTCCCTGGATCAACACCGGGGAGCTGTTTTTT
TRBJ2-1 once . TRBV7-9 CASSLAGAPTYNEQFF TGTGCCAGCAGCTTAGCGGGAGCTCCTACATACAATGAGCAGTTCTTC
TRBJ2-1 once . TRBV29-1 CSCPVADNEQFF TGCAGCTGTCCCGTGGCGGACAATGAGCAGTTCTTC
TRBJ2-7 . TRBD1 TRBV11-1 CASSGTGTGKTYEQYF TGTGCCAGCAGCGGCACCGGGACAGGGAAGACCTACGAGCAGTACTTC
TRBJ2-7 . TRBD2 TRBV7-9 CASSSRGGLAVYEQYF TGTGCCAGCAGCTCGCGGGGGGGACTAGCAGTCTACGAGCAGTACTTC
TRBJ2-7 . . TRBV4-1 CASSPSSSTGTYEQYF TGCGCCAGCAGCCCAAGCTCATCCACCGGGACCTACGAGCAGTACTTC